These 9 T cell receptor beta chains were sequenced from one sample in a study of CD8+CD57+ T cells in acquired aplastic anemia (dated by TCRdb to between 2017 and 2018). Reads for this sample came from an Illumina HiSeq 2000. Profiling of TCR beta VDJ combinations and CDR3 sequences used genomic DNA as the template. TCRdb trimmed the raw reads at Q25, called clones with MiXCR and kept productive beta chains. Rows with one shared CDR3 protein collapse into an entry with the most common genes and DNA. The sample profile shows approximately 270,000 distinct CDR3 sequences; around 60% of them were found once. The ten most abundant clones make up 7% to 9% of the sample. The sequenced sample was sorted CD4+, CD8+, or CD8+CD57+ T cells (not recorded which) from PBMCs. These receptors were collected from a human donor with severe aplastic anemia or a healthy control (not recorded which).

In its sample, this clonotype was seen many times. The rearrangement joins TRBV6-1 to TRBJ1-5; weak D call: TRBD1 (5 bases). CDR1 is MNHNS, CDR2 SASEGT, per germline. The V gene lost 9 bases and the J gene lost 9 bases, with 18 bases spanning the gap. This CDR3 region has 13 residues. The CDR3 coding sequence is TGTGCCAGTTCGACAGAAGCCTCAGGGCCCCAGCATTTT. Protein sequence: CASSTEASGPQHF.

This clonotype came up many times. This chain joins TRBV20-1 and TRBJ1-6; D uncertain. CDR3 length: 13 residues. Germline V gene lookup returns CDR1 DFQATT and CDR2 SNEGSKA (reference sequence). V was cut by 5 bases and J by 7 bases, with 12 bases left in between. CDR3 region: CSAEWPRNSPLHF. CDR3 DNA: TGCAGTGCTGAATGGCCGAGAAATTCACCCCTCCACTTT.

V and J are TRBV7-3 and TRBJ2-3, with TRBD2 matching over 8 bases. Germline V gene sequence: CDR1 SGHTA, CDR2 FQGTGA. The CDR3 is 16 amino acids. V trimming: 4 bases; J trimming: 0 bases; junction bases outside the gene matches: 6. CDR3 protein: CASSSVAGSSTDTQYF. For the CDR3, the DNA is TGTGCCAGCAGCTCCGTAGCGGGATCTAGCACAGATACGCAGTATTTT.

This clonotype was seen repeatedly, ten times or more. The rearrangement joins TRBV9 to TRBJ2-1; 7 nucleotides match TRBD2. The CDR3 is 15 amino acids. Germline assignment: CDR1 SGDLS and CDR2 YYNGEE. V trimming: 4 bases; J trimming: 0 bases; junction bases outside the gene matches: 4. The CDR3 loop reads CASSMGGGSYNEQFF. DNA of the CDR3: TGTGCCAGCAGCATGGGGGGGGGCTCCTACAATGAGCAGTTCTTC.

The rearrangement joins TRBV7-9 to TRBJ2-3, with a weak D call TRBD1 (5 bases). This CDR3 contains 15 residues. The V end lost 6 bases, the J end lost 2 bases, and 15 bases lay between the germline ends. The germline V gene encodes CDR1 SEHNR and CDR2 FQNEAQ (reference sequence). The CDR3 loop is CASSFKPGATDTQYF. The CDR3 region has the DNA TGTGCCAGCAGTTTCAAGCCTGGGGCCACAGATACGCAGTATTTT.

V and J are TRBV18 and TRBJ1-5; no clear D gene. V was shortened by 2 bases and J by 1 base, with 12 bases between the two germline ends. CDR3 length: 16 amino acids. The V gene's germline CDR1 is KGHSH and CDR2 LQKENI. This CDR3 is CASSPSSGSSNQPQHF. The CDR3 nucleotides are TGTGCCAGCTCACCATCATCAGGATCGAGCAATCAGCCCCAGCATTTT. Full variable domain (missing parts from reference TRBV18 and TRBJ1-5): NAGVMQNPRHLVRRRGQEARLRCSPMKGHSHVYWYRQLPEEGLKFMVYLQKENIIDESGMPKERFSAEFPKEGPSILRIQQVVRGDSAAYFCASSPSSGSSNQPQHFGDGTRLSIL.

CDR3 amino acids: CASSSGSAYEQYF. CDR3 coding DNA: TGTGCCAGCAGTTCGGGCAGTGCCTACGAGCAGTACTTC. The genes are TRBV28 and TRBJ2-7; no clear D gene. Trimming took 4 bases from V and 2 from J, leaving 9 bases between them. The germline gives CDR1 MDHEN, CDR2 SYDVKM. This CDR3 region has 13 residues.

This clonotype has more than one count but fewer than ten. The chain recombines TRBV5-1 with TRBJ2-7; a possible D gene is TRBD1 (5 bases). The germline CDR1 and CDR2 sequences are SGHRS and YFSETQ. V lost 8 bases, J lost 5 bases, and 20 bases lay in between. The CDR3 is 14 residues long. The CDR3 region is CASMDVQGSNEQYF. The CDR3 region has the DNA TGCGCCAGTATGGACGTCCAGGGTAGCAACGAGCAGTACTTC.

This clonotype was observed a handful of times. CDR3 residues: CASSIWAGRLSSGNTIYF. The CDR3 nucleotides are TGTGCCAGTAGTATTTGGGCGGGACGGCTGAGCTCTGGAAACACCATATATTTT. The V call is TRBV19, the J call TRBJ1-3; weak D call: TRBD1 (5 bases). Trimming removed 3 bases at V and 0 bases at J, with 18 bases between. Germline lookup yields CDR1 LNHDA and CDR2 SQIVND (reference sequence). This CDR3 comprises 18 residues. The whole variable domain, remainder taken from reference TRBV19 and TRBJ1-3, is DGGITQSPKYLFRKEGQNVTLSCEQNLNHDAMYWYRQDPGQGLRLIYYSQIVNDFQKGDIAEGYSVSREKKESFPLTVTSAQKNPTAFYLCASSIWAGRLSSGNTIYFGEGSWLTVV.